Here is one T cell receptor beta chain with its context. What it binds is unknown. The data stem from a study of glioma-infiltrating T cells. Study-level background: Sequencing aimed for roughly 4.5- to 11-fold coverage of about a million peripheral T cells.

TCR alpha and beta CDR3 regions were amplified from RNA using iRepertoire nested multiplex PCR. TCRdb reprocessed the multiplex PCR reads via MiXCR and lists one record per CDR3 protein. This sample has 400,000 or so distinct CDR3 sequences, with more than 35% found just once. Points from the study as a whole: Gliomas, especially low-grade, showed above-expected tissue-blood divergence; non-neoplastic patients showed below.

The V gene's germline CDR1 is MGHRA and CDR2 YSYEKL. CDR3 length: 14 amino acids. Trimming stripped 5 bases from V and 4 bases from J, with 13 bases between. The source material was glioma tissue, nonneoplastic brain tissue, or PBMCs (not recorded which). The rearrangement uses TRBV4-1 and TRBJ2-3; D is perhaps TRBD2 (6 bases). The sequence derives from a human donor with low-grade glioma or glioblastoma, undergoing nonglioma brain surgery, or in good health (not recorded which). DNA for the CDR3: TGCGCCAGCAGCTTAACGTGGGACTCAGATACGCAGTATTTT. It encodes CASSLTWDSDTQYF.